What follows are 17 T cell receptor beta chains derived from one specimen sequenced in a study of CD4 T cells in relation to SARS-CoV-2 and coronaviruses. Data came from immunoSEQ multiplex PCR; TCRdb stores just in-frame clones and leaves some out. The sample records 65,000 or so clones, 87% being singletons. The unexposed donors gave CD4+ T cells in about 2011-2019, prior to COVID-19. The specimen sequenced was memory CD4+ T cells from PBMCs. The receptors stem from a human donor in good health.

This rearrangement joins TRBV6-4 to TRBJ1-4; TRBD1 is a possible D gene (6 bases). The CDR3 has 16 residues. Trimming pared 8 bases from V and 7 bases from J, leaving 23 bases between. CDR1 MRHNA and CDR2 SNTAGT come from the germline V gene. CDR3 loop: CASPGGGGLVSEKLFF. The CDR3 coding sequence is TGTGCCAGCCCGGGCGGGGGGGGGCTGGTAAGTGAAAAACTGTTTTTT.

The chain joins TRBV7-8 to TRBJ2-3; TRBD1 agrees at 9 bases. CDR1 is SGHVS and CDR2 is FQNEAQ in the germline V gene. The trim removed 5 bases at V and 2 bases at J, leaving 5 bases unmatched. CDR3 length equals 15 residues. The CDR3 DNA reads TGTGCCAGCAGCAGACAGGGGGTGGTCACAGATACGCAGTATTTT. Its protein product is CASSRQGVVTDTQYF.

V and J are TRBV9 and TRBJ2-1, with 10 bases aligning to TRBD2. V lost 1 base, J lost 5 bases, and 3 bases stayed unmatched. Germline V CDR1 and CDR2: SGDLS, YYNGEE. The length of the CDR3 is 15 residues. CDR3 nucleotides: TGTGCCAGCAGCGTAAGGCTAGCGGGGGACAATGAGCAGTTCTTC. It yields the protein CASSVRLAGDNEQFF.

CDR3 in DNA: TGCAGTGCTAGTTACAGCGGGAGATCCTACGAGCAGTACTTC. Protein: CSASYSGRSYEQYF. The chain carries TRBV20-1 and TRBJ2-7; 8 nucleotides agree with TRBD2. The CDR3 contains 14 residues. The V segment lost 3 bases and the J segment 1 base; nucleotides outside the gene matches: 5. Germline V gene data show CDR1 as DFQATT and CDR2 as SNEGSKA (reference sequence).

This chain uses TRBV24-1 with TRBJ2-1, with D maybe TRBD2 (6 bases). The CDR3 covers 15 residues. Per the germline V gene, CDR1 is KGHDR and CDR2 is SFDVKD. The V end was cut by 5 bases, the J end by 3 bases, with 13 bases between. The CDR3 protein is CATSATSRDYNEQFF. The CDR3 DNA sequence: TGTGCCACCAGTGCAACTAGCCGAGACTACAATGAGCAGTTCTTC.

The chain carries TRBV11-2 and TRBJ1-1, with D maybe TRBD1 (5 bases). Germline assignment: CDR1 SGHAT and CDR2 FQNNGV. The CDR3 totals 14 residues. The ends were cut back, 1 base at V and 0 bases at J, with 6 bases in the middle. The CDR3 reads CASSLGQLNTEAFF. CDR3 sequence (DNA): TGTGCCAGCAGCTTAGGACAGTTGAACACTGAAGCTTTCTTT.

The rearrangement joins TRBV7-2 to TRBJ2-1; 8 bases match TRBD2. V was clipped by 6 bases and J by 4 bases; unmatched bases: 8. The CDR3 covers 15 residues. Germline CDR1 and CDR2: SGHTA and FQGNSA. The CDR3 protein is CASSLSGGRYNEQFF. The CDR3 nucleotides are TGTGCCAGCAGTTTAAGCGGGGGCCGTTACAATGAGCAGTTCTTC.

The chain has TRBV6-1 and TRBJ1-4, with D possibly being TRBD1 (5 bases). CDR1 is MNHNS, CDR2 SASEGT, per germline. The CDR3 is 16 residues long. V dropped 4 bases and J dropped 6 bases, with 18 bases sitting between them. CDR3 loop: CASSGSNQDSYEKLFF. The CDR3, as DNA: TGTGCCAGCAGTGGCTCTAACCAAGACAGTTATGAAAAACTGTTTTTT.

The CDR3 DNA sequence: TGTGCCAGCAGCGTAGTAGACAGGGGAGGGTACGAGCAGTACTTC. Protein: CASSVVDRGGYEQYF. The chain is built from TRBV9 and TRBJ2-7, with D perhaps matching TRBD1 (8 bases). V was clipped by 0 bases and J by 4 bases, with 14 bases between them. The CDR3 is 15 residues long. The germline V gene encodes CDR1 SGDLS and CDR2 YYNGEE.

The DNA of the CDR3 is TGTGCCAGCAGCCCGGGACAGGGTACCTACAATGAGCAGTTCTTC. Encoded protein: CASSPGQGTYNEQFF. V and J are TRBV11-3 and TRBJ2-1; 9 nucleotides agree with TRBD1. CDR1 is SGHNT and CDR2 is YENEEA in the germline V gene. The CDR3 has 15 residues. Trimming took 5 bases from V and 2 from J; bases not matched to a gene: 4.

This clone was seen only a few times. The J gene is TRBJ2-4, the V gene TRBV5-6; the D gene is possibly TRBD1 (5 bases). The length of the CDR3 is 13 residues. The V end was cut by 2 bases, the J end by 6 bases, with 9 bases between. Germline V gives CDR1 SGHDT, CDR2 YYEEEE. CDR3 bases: TGTGCCAGCAGCTTAGGACATCTAAACATTCAGTACTTC. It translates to CASSLGHLNIQYF.

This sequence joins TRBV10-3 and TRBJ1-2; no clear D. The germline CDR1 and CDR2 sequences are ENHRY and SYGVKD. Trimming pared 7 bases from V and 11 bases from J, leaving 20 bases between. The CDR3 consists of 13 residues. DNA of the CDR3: TGTGCCATCACCCCGAATGCGGGCGGAGGGTACACCTTC. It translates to CAITPNAGGGYTF.

CDR3 protein: CASSWTGPNEQFF. CDR3 sequence (DNA): TGCGCCAGCAGCTGGACAGGGCCAAATGAGCAGTTCTTC. The V call is TRBV5-1, the J call TRBJ2-1; 8 bases are a match to TRBD1. V lost 3 bases and J lost 7; bases outside the gene matches: 3. The length of the CDR3 is 13 residues. Germline lookup yields CDR1 SGHRS and CDR2 YFSETQ.

The CDR3 DNA reads TGCGCCAGCAGCTTAGACCTCTCTAGCACAGATACGCAGTATTTT. Its protein product is CASSLDLSSTDTQYF. V gene TRBV5-1 combines with J gene TRBJ2-3; D uncertain. CDR3 length: 15 residues. The germline CDR1 and CDR2 sequences are SGHRS and YFSETQ. V was clipped by 2 bases and J by 0 bases, with 10 bases between them. The full variable domain, in which reference TRBV5-1 and TRBJ2-3 provide the parts outside the CDR3, is KAGVTQTPRYLIKTRGQQVTLSCSPISGHRSVSWYQQTPGQGLQFLFEYFSETQRNKGNFPGRFSGRQFSNSRSEMNVSTLELGDSALYLCASSLDLSSTDTQYFGPGTRLTVL.

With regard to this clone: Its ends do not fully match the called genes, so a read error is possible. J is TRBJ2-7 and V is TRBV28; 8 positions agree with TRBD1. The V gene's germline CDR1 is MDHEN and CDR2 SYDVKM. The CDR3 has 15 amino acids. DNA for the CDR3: TGTGCCAGCACTTTAGACAGGGGCCGATCCTACGAGCAGTACTTC. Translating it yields CASTLDRGRSYEQYF.

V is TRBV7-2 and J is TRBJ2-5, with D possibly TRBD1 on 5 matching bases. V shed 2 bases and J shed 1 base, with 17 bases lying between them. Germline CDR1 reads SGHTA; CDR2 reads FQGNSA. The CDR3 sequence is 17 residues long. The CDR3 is CASSLQNRFRPQETQYF. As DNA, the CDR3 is TGTGCCAGCAGCTTACAAAACAGGTTTAGGCCCCAAGAGACCCAGTACTTC.

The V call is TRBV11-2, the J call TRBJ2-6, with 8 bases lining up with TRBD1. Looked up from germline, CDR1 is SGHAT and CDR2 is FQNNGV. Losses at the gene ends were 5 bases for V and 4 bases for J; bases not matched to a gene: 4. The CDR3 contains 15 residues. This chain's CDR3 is CASSRTGSGANVLTF. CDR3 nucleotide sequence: TGTGCCAGCAGCCGGACAGGGTCCGGGGCCAACGTCCTGACTTTC.